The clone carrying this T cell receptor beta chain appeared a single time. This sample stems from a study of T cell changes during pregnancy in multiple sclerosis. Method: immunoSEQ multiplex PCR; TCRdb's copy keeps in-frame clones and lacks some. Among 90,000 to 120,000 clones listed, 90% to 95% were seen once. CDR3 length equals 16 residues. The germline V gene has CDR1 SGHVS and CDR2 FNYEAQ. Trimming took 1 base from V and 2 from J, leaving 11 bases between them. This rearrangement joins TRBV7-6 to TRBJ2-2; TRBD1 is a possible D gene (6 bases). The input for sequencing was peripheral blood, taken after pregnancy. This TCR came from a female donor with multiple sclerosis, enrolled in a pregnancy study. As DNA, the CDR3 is TGTGCCAGCAGCTTAGTGACAGGTGCTAACACCGGGGAGCTGTTTTTT. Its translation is CASSLVTGANTGELFF.